Listed here is a single T cell receptor beta chain. Its cognate antigen is unknown. Until they underwent thyroid surgery, no patient had received any treatment. As handled by the study authors: Building a distant-metastasis classifier for papillary thyroid cancer drew on CDR3 differences across clinicopathological groups. MiXCR re-clonotyped the PCR reads for TCRdb. None of the V and J calls come from the authors' own analysis; TCRdb made them. The table records 12,000 or so clones, approximately 33% of them present only once. V was clipped by 6 bases and J by 2 bases; unmatched bases: 3. The CDR3 consists of 14 residues. Germline-derived CDR1 and CDR2 are KGHSH and LQKENI. This specimen comes from a study of metastatic and nonmetastatic thyroid tumors. At the level of the study: Comparative analysis of repertoires was undertaken across blood and tumor or nodule tissue obtained from malignant and benign thyroid patients.

Study-wide points: Significantly higher TCR beta diversity was reportedly seen in malignant thyroid tumors than benign nodules, in blood and tumor.

What was sequenced was tumor tissue. The sequence was collected from a male donor with papillary thyroid cancer or a benign thyroid nodule (not recorded which). Some clones in this sample may be carry-over from other donors' samples. J is TRBJ2-7 and V is TRBV18; 11 nucleotides align to TRBD2. Here the CDR3 reads CASSRLAGPYEQYF. CDR3 DNA: TGTGCCAGCTCCCGACTAGCGGGACCCTACGAGCAGTACTTC.